This paragraph covers one T cell receptor (beta chain) sequence. Its antigen is still unknown. 13 Jbeta primers and 60 Vbeta primers were used for the PCR. The data were produced by immunoSEQ multiplex PCR, yet TCRdb's version contains in-frame clones alone and is incomplete. The sample lists roughly 120,000 clones, 80% to 90% occurring once. The data originate from a study of cytomegalovirus exposure and HLA in healthy donors. Study-level findings and limits: The likely explanation for a cluster of highly shared sequence variants was sequencing artifact. A later analysis linked a missense DCLRE1C variant to TCR beta V- and J-gene trimming. Data from an earlier analysis indicated that most TCR beta V segments were productive either about 87% or about 30% of the time.

The CDR3 runs 14 residues. Trimming removed 6 bases from V and 4 bases from J, with 10 bases in between. Germline V gene data show CDR1 as MDHEN and CDR2 as SYDVKM. The sample consisted of PBMCs. This chain links TRBV28 with TRBJ1-6; tentatively, D is TRBD1 (5 bases). The clonotype comes from a woman aged 25 to 45 in good health and CMV-seronegative. The CDR3 is CASSVQGYNSPLHF. CDR3 in DNA: TGTGCCAGCAGCGTTCAGGGTTATAATTCACCCCTCCACTTT.